Each of the 24 T cell receptor beta chains below was sequenced from the same sample in a study of T cells in tuberculosis. Time point denoted: new active TB diagnosis, blood taken before or within 7 days of starting treatment. TCRdb's copy holds only in-frame clones and misses some; the assay was immunoSEQ multiplex PCR. The top ten clones hold over 1.1% of a sample with tens of thousands of clones, nearly 95% of them seen once. The sequencing here drew on PBMCs, taken at tuberculosis diagnosis. These receptors originate from an adult with tuberculosis.

This clone was counted once. The chain couples TRBV19 to TRBJ2-3, with TRBD1 matching 7 bases. CDR1 LNHDA and CDR2 SQIVND come from the germline V gene (reference sequence). V gave up 6 bases and J gave up 2 bases; unmatched junction bases: 8. CDR3 length equals 15 residues. CDR3 region: CASSPGGRPTDTQYF. CDR3 nucleotides: TGTGCCAGTAGCCCAGGGGGACGCCCCACAGATACGCAGTATTTT. Full variable domain (remainder filled in from reference TRBV19 and TRBJ2-3): DGGITQSPKYLFRKEGQNVTLSCEQNLNHDAMYWYRQDPGQGLRLIYYSQIVNDFQKGDIAEGYSVSREKKESFPLTVTSAQKNPTAFYLCASSPGGRPTDTQYFGPGTRLTVL.

The genes are TRBV10-1 and TRBJ2-2; TRBD1 is a possible D gene (6 bases). The germline V gene has CDR1 WNHNN and CDR2 SYGVQD (reference sequence). The CDR3 length is 18 residues. V was trimmed by 9 bases and J by 0 bases, leaving 23 bases between them. Written as DNA, the CDR3 is TGCGCCAGGATTCCGGGACATCAAGTGCCGGCGAACACCGGGGAGCTGTTTTTT. Protein: CARIPGHQVPANTGELFF.

The CDR3 is CAWRGQSNSPLHF. The CDR3, as DNA: TGTGCCTGGAGAGGACAGTCTAATTCACCCCTCCACTTT. The V call is TRBV30, the J call TRBJ1-6; D might be TRBD1 (6 bases). V lost 3 bases and J lost 6, with 9 bases in between. Germline CDR1 GTSNPN, CDR2 SVGIG (reference sequence). The CDR3 has 13 amino acids.

The V and J genes are TRBV4-2 and TRBJ1-3; TRBD1 agrees at 8 bases. The CDR3 contains 16 residues. With V trimmed by 3 bases and J by 4 bases, 8 bases remained unmatched. From germline, CDR1 is LGHNA and CDR2 YNFKEQ. The CDR3 region is CASSQAGGAGGNTIYF. CDR3 DNA: TGTGCCAGCAGCCAGGCAGGGGGCGCGGGAGGAAACACCATATATTTT.

The V and J genes are TRBV18 and TRBJ1-3, with 7 bases matching TRBD1. Trimming at V came to 2 bases and at J to 4 bases, leaving 5 bases not matched to a gene. Germline CDR1 KGHSH, CDR2 LQKENI. The CDR3 consists of 15 residues. CDR3 DNA sequence: TGTGCCAGCTCACCAACTCCGGGACAGGGAAACACCATATATTTT. Translation: CASSPTPGQGNTIYF.

V usage is TRBV5-6 and J usage is TRBJ1-2, with TRBD1 identical over 7 bases. This CDR3 is built from 17 residues. Germline V gene sequence: CDR1 SGHDT, CDR2 YYEEEE. J gave up 5 bases and V 0 bases, and 13 bases lay outside the gene matches. The CDR3 here is CASSLVRQGSVRYGYTF. Here the CDR3 DNA reads TGTGCCAGCAGCTTGGTACGACAGGGATCGGTGCGGTATGGCTACACCTTC.

The chain couples TRBV5-1 to TRBJ2-3; 9 bases are a match to TRBD1. Trimming at V came to 6 bases and at J to 4 bases, leaving 9 bases not matched to a gene. Germline-derived CDR1 and CDR2 are SGHRS and YFSETQ. CDR3 length equals 15 residues. CDR3 nucleotide sequence: TGCGCCAGCATGTCCCGGGACAGGGAAGCAGATACGCAGTATTTT. It is translated as CASMSRDREADTQYF.

The chain links TRBV4-1 to TRBJ2-7; 7 bases map to TRBD1. CDR3 length: 16 amino acids. V lost 0 bases and J lost 0; bases outside the gene matches: 5. Germline assignment: CDR1 MGHRA and CDR2 YSYEKL. The CDR3 region is CASSQDRDSSSYEQYF. The CDR3 bases are TGCGCCAGCAGCCAAGATAGGGACAGCTCCTCCTACGAGCAGTACTTC.

The V and J genes are TRBV14 and TRBJ1-2; maybe TRBD1 (6 bases). The ends were cut back, 3 bases at V and 6 bases at J, with 14 bases in the middle. From germline, CDR1 is SGHDN and CDR2 FVKESK. The CDR3 contains 14 residues. Here the CDR3 reads CASSQGRRGDGYTF. DNA of the CDR3: TGTGCCAGCAGCCAGGGGCGCAGGGGCGATGGCTACACCTTC.

The chain employs TRBV19 and TRBJ1-2; D may be TRBD1 (6 bases). Germline lookup yields CDR1 LNHDA and CDR2 SQIVND (reference sequence). The ends were cut back, 7 bases at V and 4 bases at J, with 10 bases in the middle. This CDR3 contains 12 residues. In nucleotides, the CDR3 is TGTGCCAGTACAGGGGAAGCCTATGGCTACACCTTC. Translating gives CASTGEAYGYTF.

The chain employs TRBV7-9 and TRBJ2-1; D may be TRBD2 (5 bases). The CDR3 contains 19 residues. Germline CDR1 is SEHNR and CDR2 is FQNEAQ (reference sequence). Deletions cut 1 base from V and 2 bases from J, with 21 bases between. The CDR3 loop is CASSLGTSIGLLTYNEQFF. For the CDR3, the DNA is TGTGCCAGCAGCTTAGGGACTTCCATAGGGCTCCTGACCTACAATGAGCAGTTCTTC.

The chain uses TRBV19 and TRBJ2-3; the match to TRBD2 covers 8 bases. The V segment lost 6 bases and the J segment 0 bases; nucleotides outside the gene matches: 5. The CDR3 length is 15 residues. Germline values: CDR1 LNHDA, CDR2 SQIVND (reference sequence). In nucleotides, the CDR3 is TGTGCCAGTAGCTTTAGCGGGACCAGCACAGATACGCAGTATTTT. Encoded protein: CASSFSGTSTDTQYF. Using reference TRBV19 and TRBJ2-3 for the parts outside the CDR3, the full variable domain is DGGITQSPKYLFRKEGQNVTLSCEQNLNHDAMYWYRQDPGQGLRLIYYSQIVNDFQKGDIAEGYSVSREKKESFPLTVTSAQKNPTAFYLCASSFSGTSTDTQYFGPGTRLTVL.

About this clone itself: Germline is not matched at one junction end, which may reflect a read error. The chain combines TRBV5-5 with TRBJ2-1; D possibly matches TRBD1 or TRBD2 (12 bases each). Germline lookup yields CDR1 SGHKS and CDR2 YYEKEE (reference sequence). The CDR3 spans 20 residues. Here the CDR3 reads CASSLAPLGTGGFLAGGPIF. CDR3 in DNA: TGTGCCAGCAGCTTGGCCCCGCTGGGGACAGGGGGCTTCCTAGCGGGAGGGCCGATCTTC.

The rearrangement joins TRBV28 to TRBJ2-7, with D possibly being TRBD2 (5 bases). The germline CDR1 and CDR2 sequences are MDHEN and SYDVKM. This CDR3 contains 12 residues. Trimming stripped 6 bases from V and 7 bases from J, with 13 bases between. CDR3 in amino acids: CASRSGYGEQYF. Written as DNA, the CDR3 is TGTGCCAGCAGGTCGGGGTACGGAGAGCAGTACTTC.

This sequence joins TRBV6-5 and TRBJ1-5, with 7 bases aligning to TRBD1. CDR1 and CDR2 (germline): MNHEY, SVGAGI. V lost 6 bases, J lost 9 bases, and 11 bases stayed unmatched. CDR3 length: 14 residues. The CDR3 reads CASREDRKASPQHF. CDR3 nucleotide sequence: TGTGCCAGCAGAGAGGACAGGAAAGCTTCGCCCCAGCATTTT.

The gene calls are TRBV19 and TRBJ2-1; TRBD1 aligns across 7 bases. The germline V gene has CDR1 LNHDA and CDR2 SQIVND (reference sequence). The CDR3 is 15 residues long. Trimming cost V 5 bases and J 3 bases; bases outside gene matches: 7. Written as DNA, the CDR3 is TGTGCCAGTAGTGTCCGACAGGGTATCTACAATGAGCAGTTCTTC. Amino acid sequence: CASSVRQGIYNEQFF.

This clone was recorded only once. This chain's CDR3 is CASSLTGLQGYTF. The CDR3 DNA follows: TGCGCCAGCAGCCTTACAGGGCTCCAGGGCTACACCTTC. The J gene is TRBJ1-2, the V gene TRBV5-1, with D perhaps TRBD1 (6 bases). V lost 4 bases and J 8 bases, leaving 15 bases between the germline ends. From germline, CDR1 is SGHRS and CDR2 YFSETQ. This CDR3 region has 13 residues.

J is TRBJ1-2 and V is TRBV11-2, with a tentative D call TRBD1 (5 bases). Per germline, CDR1 SGHAT and CDR2 FQNNGV. The CDR3 is 13 amino acids. V was shortened by 4 bases and J by 8 bases, with 14 bases between the two germline ends. The CDR3, as DNA: TGTGCCAGCAGCTGGCAGGGTGCGTACGGCTACACCTTC. Amino acid sequence: CASSWQGAYGYTF.

This clone was observed a single time. The chain couples TRBV28 to TRBJ2-7; 8 bases map to TRBD1. CDR1 is MDHEN, CDR2 SYDVKM, per germline. The length of the CDR3 is 13 residues. Trimming removed 3 bases from V and 7 bases from J; junction bases left unmatched: 5. CDR3 in DNA: TGTGCCAGCAGTTTGGACAGGGTTTGGGAGCAGTACTTC. Protein: CASSLDRVWEQYF.

The chain carries TRBV5-8 and TRBJ2-4; TRBD2 is a possible D gene (6 bases). Per the germline V gene, CDR1 is SGHTS and CDR2 is YDEGEE. The ends were cut back, 2 bases at V and 9 bases at J, with 15 bases in the middle. The CDR3 extends over 14 amino acids. This CDR3 is CASSLGQGGGIQYF. The DNA of the CDR3 is TGTGCCAGCAGCTTAGGGCAGGGAGGAGGCATTCAGTACTTC.

The V and J genes are TRBV14 and TRBJ2-1; D gene uncertain. V lost 4 bases to trimming and J lost 1 base, with 14 bases between them. This CDR3 region has 16 residues. Germline assignment: CDR1 SGHDN and CDR2 FVKESK. CDR3 sequence: CASSRGSAASYNEQFF. As DNA, the CDR3 is TGTGCCAGCAGCCGAGGCTCGGCGGCTTCCTACAATGAGCAGTTCTTC.

This sequence joins TRBV7-2 and TRBJ1-6, with D tentatively TRBD1 (5 bases). Germline V CDR1 and CDR2: SGHTA, FQGNSA. The V and J ends lost 1 base and 7 bases respectively, with 17 bases between them. The CDR3 sequence is 17 residues long. For the CDR3, the DNA is TGTGCCAGCAGCTTAGAGGGGCTCCACTTCCCAAATTCACCCCTCCACTTT. This gives the protein CASSLEGLHFPNSPLHF.

J is TRBJ2-1 and V is TRBV7-2, with TRBD2 matching 9 bases. Germline V lookup: CDR1 SGHTA, CDR2 FQGNSA. This CDR3 is 16 amino acids long. Trimming at V came to 0 bases and at J to 0 bases, leaving 0 bases not matched to a gene. The CDR3, as DNA: TGTGCCAGCAGCTTAGCTAGCGGGAGCTCCTACAATGAGCAGTTCTTC. Translation gives CASSLASGSSYNEQFF.

The chain couples TRBV2 to TRBJ1-1, with TRBD1 matching 8 bases. Germline lookup yields CDR1 SNHLY and CDR2 FYNNEI. Losses at the gene ends were 10 bases for V and 3 bases for J; bases not matched to a gene: 7. This CDR3 is 13 amino acids long. The CDR3 region is CATPGGSHTEAFF. CDR3 coding DNA: TGTGCCACCCCAGGGGGCTCCCACACTGAAGCTTTCTTT.